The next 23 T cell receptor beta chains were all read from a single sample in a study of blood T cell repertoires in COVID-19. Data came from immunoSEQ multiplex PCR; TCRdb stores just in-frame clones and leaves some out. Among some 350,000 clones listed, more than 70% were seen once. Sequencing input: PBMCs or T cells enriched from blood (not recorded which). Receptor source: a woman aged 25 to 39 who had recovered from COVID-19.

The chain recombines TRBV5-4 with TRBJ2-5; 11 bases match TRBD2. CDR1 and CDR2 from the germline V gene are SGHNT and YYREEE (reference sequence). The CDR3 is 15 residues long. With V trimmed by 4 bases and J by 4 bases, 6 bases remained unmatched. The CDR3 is CASSTTTSGGETQYF. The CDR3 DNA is TGTGCCAGCAGCACCACAACTAGCGGGGGAGAGACCCAGTACTTC.

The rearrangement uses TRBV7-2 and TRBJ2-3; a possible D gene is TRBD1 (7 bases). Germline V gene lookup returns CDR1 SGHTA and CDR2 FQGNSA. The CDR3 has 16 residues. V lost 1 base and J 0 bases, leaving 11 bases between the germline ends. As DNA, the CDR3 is TGTGCCAGCAGCTTAGGGAGGGGGCTAAGCACAGATACGCAGTATTTT. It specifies CASSLGRGLSTDTQYF. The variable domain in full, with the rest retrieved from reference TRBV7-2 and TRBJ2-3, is GAGVSQSPSNKVTEKGKDVELRCDPISGHTALYWYRQSLGQGLEFLIYFQGNSAPDKSGLPSDRFSAERTGGSVSTLTIQRTQQEDSAVYLCASSLGRGLSTDTQYFGPGTRLTVL.

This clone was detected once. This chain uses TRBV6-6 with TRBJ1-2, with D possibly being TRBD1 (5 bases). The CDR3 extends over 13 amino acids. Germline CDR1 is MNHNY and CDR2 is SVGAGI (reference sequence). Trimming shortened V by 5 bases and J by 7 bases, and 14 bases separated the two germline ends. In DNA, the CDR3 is TGTGCCAGCAGTCACCCAGGGAATACTGGCTACACCTTC. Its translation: CASSHPGNTGYTF.

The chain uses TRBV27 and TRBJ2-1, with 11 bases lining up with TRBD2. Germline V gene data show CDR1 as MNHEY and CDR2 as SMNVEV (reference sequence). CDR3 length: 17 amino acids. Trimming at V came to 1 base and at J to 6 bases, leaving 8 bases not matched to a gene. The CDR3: CASSLLVAGGPINEQFF. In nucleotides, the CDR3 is TGTGCCAGCAGTTTATTGGTAGCGGGGGGGCCTATCAATGAGCAGTTCTTC.

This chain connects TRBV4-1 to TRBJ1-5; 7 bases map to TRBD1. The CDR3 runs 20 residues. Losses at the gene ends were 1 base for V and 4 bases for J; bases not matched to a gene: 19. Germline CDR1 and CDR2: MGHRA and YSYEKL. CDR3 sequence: CASSQGLSETGFALNQPQHF. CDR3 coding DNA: TGCGCCAGCAGCCAAGGGCTCTCTGAGACAGGGTTTGCCCTTAATCAGCCCCAGCATTTT.

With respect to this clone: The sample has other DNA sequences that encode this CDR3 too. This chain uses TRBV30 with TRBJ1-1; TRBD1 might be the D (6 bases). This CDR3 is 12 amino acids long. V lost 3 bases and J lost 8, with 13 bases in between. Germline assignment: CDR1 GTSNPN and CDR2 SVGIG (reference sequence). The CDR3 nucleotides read TGTGCCTGGAGCCCTACCGGGACAGAAGCTTTCTTT. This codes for CAWSPTGTEAFF.

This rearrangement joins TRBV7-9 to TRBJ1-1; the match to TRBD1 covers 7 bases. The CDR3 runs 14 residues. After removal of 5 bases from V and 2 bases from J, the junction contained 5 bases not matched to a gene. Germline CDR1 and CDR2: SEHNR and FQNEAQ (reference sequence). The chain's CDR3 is CASSGRGRNTEAFF. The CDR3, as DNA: TGTGCCAGCAGCGGCAGGGGGAGAAACACTGAAGCTTTCTTT.

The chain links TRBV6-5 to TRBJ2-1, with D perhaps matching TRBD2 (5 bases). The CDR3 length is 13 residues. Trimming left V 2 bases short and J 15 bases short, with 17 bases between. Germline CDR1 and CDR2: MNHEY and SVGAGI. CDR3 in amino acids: CASSYEVGERLFF. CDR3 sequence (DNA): TGTGCCAGCAGTTACGAGGTTGGGGAGAGGCTGTTCTTC.

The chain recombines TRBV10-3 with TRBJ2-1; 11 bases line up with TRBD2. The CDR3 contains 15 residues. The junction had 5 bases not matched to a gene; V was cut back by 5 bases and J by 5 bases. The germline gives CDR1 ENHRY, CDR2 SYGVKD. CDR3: CAISMTSGAHNEQFF. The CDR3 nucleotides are TGTGCCATCAGTATGACTAGCGGGGCCCACAATGAGCAGTTCTTC.

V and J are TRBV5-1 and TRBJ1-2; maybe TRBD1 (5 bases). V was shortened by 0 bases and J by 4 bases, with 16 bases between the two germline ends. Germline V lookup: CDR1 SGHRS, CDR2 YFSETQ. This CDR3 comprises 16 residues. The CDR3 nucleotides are TGCGCCAGCAGCTTGGAGGGACTCCCAGGCCCCTATGGCTACACCTTC. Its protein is CASSLEGLPGPYGYTF.

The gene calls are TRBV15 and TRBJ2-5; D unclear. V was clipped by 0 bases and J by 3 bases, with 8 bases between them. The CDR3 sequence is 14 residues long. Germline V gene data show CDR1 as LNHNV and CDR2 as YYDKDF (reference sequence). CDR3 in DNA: TGTGCCACCAGCAGAGATCTGGCGGAAGAGACCCAGTACTTC. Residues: CATSRDLAEETQYF.

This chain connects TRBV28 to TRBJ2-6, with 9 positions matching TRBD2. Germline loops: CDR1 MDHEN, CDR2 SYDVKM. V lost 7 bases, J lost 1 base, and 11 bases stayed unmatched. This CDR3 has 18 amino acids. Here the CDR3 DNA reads TGTGCCAGCAACTCCTGGCGGGGGGGCGGTTCTGGGGCCAACGTCCTGACTTTC. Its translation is CASNSWRGGGSGANVLTF.

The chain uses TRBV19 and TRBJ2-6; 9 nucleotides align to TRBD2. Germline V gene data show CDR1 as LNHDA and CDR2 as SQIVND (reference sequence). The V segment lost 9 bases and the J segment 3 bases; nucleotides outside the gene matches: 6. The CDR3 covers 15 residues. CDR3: CASAGLAGGANVLTF. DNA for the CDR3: TGTGCCAGCGCGGGACTAGCAGGTGGGGCCAACGTCCTGACTTTC.

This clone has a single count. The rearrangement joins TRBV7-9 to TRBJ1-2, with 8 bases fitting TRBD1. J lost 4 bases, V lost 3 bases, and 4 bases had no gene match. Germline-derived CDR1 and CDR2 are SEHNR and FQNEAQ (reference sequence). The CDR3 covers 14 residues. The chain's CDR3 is CASSFQGASYGYTF. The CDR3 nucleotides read TGTGCCAGCAGCTTTCAGGGGGCGAGCTATGGCTACACCTTC.

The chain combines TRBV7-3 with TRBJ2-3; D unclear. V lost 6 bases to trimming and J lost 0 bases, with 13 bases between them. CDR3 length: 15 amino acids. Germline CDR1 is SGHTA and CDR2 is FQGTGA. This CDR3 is CASRRQALSTDTQYF. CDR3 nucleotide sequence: TGTGCCAGCAGACGGCAGGCGCTTAGCACAGATACGCAGTATTTT. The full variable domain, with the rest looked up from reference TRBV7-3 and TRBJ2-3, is GAGVSQTPSNKVTEKGKYVELRCDPISGHTALYWYRQSLGQGPEFLIYFQGTGAADDSGLPNDRFFAVRPEGSVSTLKIQRTERGDSAVYLCASRRQALSTDTQYFGPGTRLTVL.

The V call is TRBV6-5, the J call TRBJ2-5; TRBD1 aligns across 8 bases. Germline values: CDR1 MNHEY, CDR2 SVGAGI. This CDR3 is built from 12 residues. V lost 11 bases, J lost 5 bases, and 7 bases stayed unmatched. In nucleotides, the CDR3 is TGTGCCGGGGACAGGTCGGGGGAGACCCAGTACTTC. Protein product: CAGDRSGETQYF.

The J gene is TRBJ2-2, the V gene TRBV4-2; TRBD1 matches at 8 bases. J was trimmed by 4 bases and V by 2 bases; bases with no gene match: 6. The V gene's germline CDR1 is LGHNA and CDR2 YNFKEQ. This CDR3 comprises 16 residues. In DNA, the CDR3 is TGTGCCAGCAGCCAATCGGGGACAGGATTCACCGGGGAGCTGTTTTTT. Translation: CASSQSGTGFTGELFF.

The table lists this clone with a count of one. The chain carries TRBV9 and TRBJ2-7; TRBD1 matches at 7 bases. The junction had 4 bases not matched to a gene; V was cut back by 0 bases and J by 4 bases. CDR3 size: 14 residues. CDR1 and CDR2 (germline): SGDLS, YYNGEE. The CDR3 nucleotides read TGTGCCAGCAGCGTAGGACAGGGTGGTTACGAGCAGTACTTC. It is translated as CASSVGQGGYEQYF.

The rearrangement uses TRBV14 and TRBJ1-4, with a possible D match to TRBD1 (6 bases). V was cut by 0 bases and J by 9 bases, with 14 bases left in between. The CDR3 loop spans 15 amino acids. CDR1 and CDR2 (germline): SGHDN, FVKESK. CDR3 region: CASSQDSGDPKKLFF. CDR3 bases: TGTGCCAGCAGCCAAGATTCAGGGGACCCTAAAAAACTGTTTTTT. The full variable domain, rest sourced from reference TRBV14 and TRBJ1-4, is EAGVTQFPSHSVIEKGQTVTLRCDPISGHDNLYWYRRVMGKEIKFLLHFVKESKQDESGMPNNRFLAERTGGTYSTLKVQPAELEDSGVYFCASSQDSGDPKKLFFGSGTQLSVL.

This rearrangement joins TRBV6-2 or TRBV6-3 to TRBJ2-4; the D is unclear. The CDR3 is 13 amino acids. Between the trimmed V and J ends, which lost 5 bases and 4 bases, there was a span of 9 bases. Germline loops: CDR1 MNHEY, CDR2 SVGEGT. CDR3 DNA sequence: TGTGCCAGCAGTACTCAACCGAAAAACATTCAGTACTTC. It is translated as CASSTQPKNIQYF.

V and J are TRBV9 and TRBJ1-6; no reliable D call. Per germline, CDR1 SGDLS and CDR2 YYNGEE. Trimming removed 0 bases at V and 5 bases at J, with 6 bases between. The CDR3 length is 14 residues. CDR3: CASSVAQDNSPLHF. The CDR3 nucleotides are TGTGCCAGCAGCGTAGCACAAGATAATTCACCCCTCCACTTT.

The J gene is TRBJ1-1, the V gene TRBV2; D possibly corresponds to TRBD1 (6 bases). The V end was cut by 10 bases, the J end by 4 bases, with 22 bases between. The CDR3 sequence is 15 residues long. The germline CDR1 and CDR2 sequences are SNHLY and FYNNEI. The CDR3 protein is CATRYYREGGTEAFF. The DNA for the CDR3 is TGTGCCACCCGATATTACAGGGAGGGTGGCACTGAAGCTTTCTTT.

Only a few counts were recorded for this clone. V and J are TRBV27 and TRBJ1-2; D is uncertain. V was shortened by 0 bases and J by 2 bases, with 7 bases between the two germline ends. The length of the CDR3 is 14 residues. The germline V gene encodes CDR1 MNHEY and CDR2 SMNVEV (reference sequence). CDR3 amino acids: CASSLSHGNYGYTF. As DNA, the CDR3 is TGTGCCAGCAGTTTATCCCACGGGAACTATGGCTACACCTTC.